A selection of T cell receptor beta chains follows, all from one sample in a study of shared clonotypes between healthy human individuals. Generated by immunoSEQ multiplex PCR, the TCRdb table keeps only in-frame clones and is missing some. The sample lists about 1.1 million clones, 77% occurring once. Sequences were obtained from memory CD4+ T cells from PBMCs. Source of these receptors: a man aged 18 to 35 in good health. Some clones in this sample may be carry-over from other donors' samples. The CDR3 runs from the conserved cysteine through the conserved F or W. The size of a clone is reported for some rows only, either as once, few or many, or as a class for expanded clones.

abundance	v_gene	j_gene	CDR3aa
.	TRBV5-1	TRBJ1-1	CASSLGFNTEAFF
.	TRBV21-1	TRBJ2-1	CAIGLALPGLAFSYNEQFF
.	TRBV6-5	TRBJ1-2	CASRREGVSNYGYTF
few	TRBV6-4	TRBJ2-1	CASSDSMAGPTDEQFF
few	TRBV18	TRBJ2-1	CASSPSGAGEENEQFF
.	TRBV5-1	TRBJ2-7	CASRVATSCSYEQYF
.	TRBV27	TRBJ2-7	CASSLSGRWYEQYF
.	TRBV25-1	TRBJ2-2	CASSERDRGTGELFF
.	TRBV7-2	TRBJ2-3	CASSLEGSGTRRADTQYF
.	TRBV7-6	TRBJ1-4	CASSRQGGTNEKLFF
.	TRBV12-5	TRBJ2-6	CASGSDSGANVLTF
.	TRBV28	TRBJ2-7	CASSPGTGLYEQYF
.	TRBV18	TRBJ2-4	CASSPSGGVIGNIQYF
.	TRBV6-1	TRBJ2-7	CASSRETSGYEQYF
.	TRBV6-6	TRBJ2-7	CASSWHQGRGEQYF
few	TRBV5-6	TRBJ2-7	CASSLYYEQYF
.	TRBV5-1	TRBJ2-3	CASSIMGTDTQYF
.	TRBV19	TRBJ2-5	CASSIDRWQETQYF
.	TRBV7-7	TRBJ2-2	CASSAGLAGGGTGELFF
.	TRBV18	TRBJ2-1	CASSPYAAPYNEQFF
.	TRBV5-1	TRBJ1-3	CASSLTVFSGNTIYF
.	TRBV6-1	TRBJ2-7	CASSLQAPYEQYF
.	TRBV11-2	TRBJ2-3	CASSFWGSTDTQYF
.	TRBV5-1	TRBJ2-1	CASRGVAGGPGEQFF
once	TRBV15	TRBJ2-5	CATSRDVGLEGETQYF
.	TRBV5-1	TRBJ2-7	CASSLRGNPSREQYF
.	TRBV29-1	TRBJ1-1	CSVAYQGRGGTEAFF
.	TRBV28	TRBJ2-7	CASRDRFPYEQYF
.	TRBV18	TRBJ1-1	CASSPISGYRNTEAFF
.	TRBV10-1	TRBJ2-7	CASSEPGTATYEQYF
.	TRBV7-2	TRBJ1-4	CASGLRPGTENEKLFF
.	TRBV6-5	TRBJ2-5	CASRRATPAETQYF
.	TRBV28	TRBJ1-1	CASSLNGLTPDVVAFF
.	TRBV21-1	TRBJ1-1	CASSSTHNTEAFF
.	TRBV7-2	TRBJ2-6	CASSLGQGRGPGANVLTF
.	TRBV30	TRBJ2-1	CAWRRIRNEQFF
.	TRBV7-6	TRBJ1-2	CASSLGGVYGYTF
.	TRBV29-1	TRBJ1-2	CSVERDRSLYGYTF
.	TRBV11-3	TRBJ2-4	CASSPRRRTEPRVTKNIQYF
.	TRBV29-1	TRBJ2-5	CSVDRQGQTQYF
.	TRBV6-6	TRBJ2-2	CASSYLSFANTGELFF
.	TRBV18	TRBJ2-1	CASSTTGLAFRRYNEQFF
.	TRBV28	TRBJ1-2	CASSSSRGQRSWGYTF
.	TRBV28	.	CASSFGASEQYF
.	TRBV11-2	TRBJ2-1	CASSRYGLAGEYEQFF
once	TRBV5-6	TRBJ1-1	CASSFRRSNTEAFF
.	TRBV28	TRBJ1-4	CASSQPGQTDEKLFF
many	TRBV28	TRBJ1-5	CASRGGQARNQPQHF
.	TRBV4-2	TRBJ1-2	CASSQQTGGTVSNYGYTF
once	TRBV9	TRBJ2-1	CASSVGGRSYNEQFF
few	TRBV11-3	TRBJ2-7	CASSHYGGEQYF
.	TRBV5-4	TRBJ2-4	CASSLDPLDGKNIQYF
.	TRBV11-2	TRBJ2-3	CASSRGLAGVPSTDTQYF
.	TRBV6-1	TRBJ2-3	CASSEAGVQGTDTQYF
.	TRBV19	TRBJ1-1	CASSIGRVNTEAFF